This TCR beta chain was identified during a study of blood T cell repertoires in COVID-19. Sequencing used immunoSEQ multiplex PCR; TCRdb keeps in-frame clones, though not all of them. The sample has 150,000 to 200,000 clones; over 70% are singletons. This clone appeared once. Sequenced sample: peripheral blood. The sequence derives from a woman between 35 and 50 years old with COVID-19, enrolled during active disease.

The CDR3 loop reads CASSLKRGMNTEAFF. As DNA, the CDR3 is TGTGCCAGCAGTTTAAAGAGGGGGATGAACACTGAAGCTTTCTTT. This chain connects TRBV27 to TRBJ1-1, with a possible D match to TRBD1 (6 bases). Germline-derived CDR1 and CDR2 are MNHEY and SMNVEV (reference sequence). The CDR3 runs 15 residues. V was shortened by 2 bases and J by 0 bases, with 10 bases between the two germline ends.